The 23 T cell receptor beta chains presented below share a single source sample, sequenced in a study of long-term antiretroviral therapy in people with HIV. immunoSEQ v3.0 was run at survey level. Sequencing was performed with immunoSEQ multiplex PCR; in TCRdb, only in-frame clones are kept and a portion is missing. The data contain 20,000 to 25,000 clones, roughly 85% of them seen just once; the ten biggest clones take up approximately 5%. The input for sequencing was unsorted PBMCs, taken 0.2 years after starting antiretroviral therapy. These receptors were taken from a woman aged 25 to 39 with HIV.

This chain uses TRBV19 with TRBJ2-7; 7 bases are a match to TRBD1. Losses at the gene ends were 3 bases for V and 2 bases for J; bases not matched to a gene: 13. The CDR3 runs 17 residues. The germline V gene encodes CDR1 LNHDA and CDR2 SQIVND (reference sequence). CDR3 DNA: TGTGCCAGTAGTATCCAAGTGACAGGGTCATCCGCCTACGAGCAGTACTTC. Translated, it gives CASSIQVTGSSAYEQYF. Full variable domain (remainder filled in from reference TRBV19 and TRBJ2-7): DGGITQSPKYLFRKEGQNVTLSCEQNLNHDAMYWYRQDPGQGLRLIYYSQIVNDFQKGDIAEGYSVSREKKESFPLTVTSAQKNPTAFYLCASSIQVTGSSAYEQYFGPGTRLTVT.

In this sample, this clone turned up a few times. This chain connects TRBV7-3 to TRBJ1-1, with unresolved D. Trimming shortened V by 2 bases and J by 2 bases, and 6 bases separated the two germline ends. This CDR3 is built from 13 residues. CDR1 is SGHTA and CDR2 is FQGTGA in the germline V gene. In DNA form, the CDR3 reads TGTGCCAGCAGCTTATGGAGTAACACTGAAGCTTTCTTT. The encoded protein is CASSLWSNTEAFF.

This clone was detected a few times. The V and J genes are TRBV9 and TRBJ2-1, with 7 nucleotides matching TRBD2. CDR1 and CDR2 from the germline V gene are SGDLS and YYNGEE. This CDR3 has 16 residues. J lost 2 bases, V lost 0 bases, and 5 bases had no gene match. The CDR3 DNA reads TGTGCCAGCAGCGTAGGGACGGCGGGGGCCTACAATGAGCAGTTCTTC. Protein sequence: CASSVGTAGAYNEQFF.

V is TRBV11-3 and J is TRBJ2-3, with TRBD2 as a possible D gene (6 bases). The germline V gene has CDR1 SGHNT and CDR2 YENEEA. Trimming left V 4 bases short and J 9 bases short, with 11 bases between. The CDR3 runs to 12 residues. The CDR3 protein is CASSSGGETQYF. The CDR3 nucleotides read TGTGCCAGCAGCTCCGGAGGGGAAACGCAGTATTTT.

This rearrangement joins TRBV4-2 to TRBJ2-3, with 7 bases identical to TRBD2. The germline CDR1 and CDR2 sequences are LGHNA and YNFKEQ. With V trimmed by 6 bases and J by 2 bases, 5 bases remained unmatched. The CDR3 loop spans 14 amino acids. This CDR3 is CASSWGGTTDTQYF. The CDR3 coding sequence is TGTGCCAGCAGTTGGGGGGGTACCACAGATACGCAGTATTTT.

A single count supports this clone. The chain recombines TRBV7-2 with TRBJ2-5, with D maybe TRBD1 (5 bases). The V end was cut by 5 bases, the J end by 7 bases, with 14 bases between. Germline CDR1 is SGHTA and CDR2 is FQGNSA. This CDR3 is built from 13 residues. CDR3 residues: CASSLQGDRTQYF. CDR3 nucleotide sequence: TGTGCCAGCAGCCTCCAGGGTGACAGGACCCAGTACTTC.

CDR3 nucleotide sequence: TGTGCCAGTATATTATCCACAGGGACAAACACCGGGGAGCTGTTTTTT. Its translation: CASILSTGTNTGELFF. This chain uses TRBV19 with TRBJ2-2; tentative D call: TRBD1 (6 bases). The CDR3 is 16 amino acids. Trimming shortened V by 7 bases and J by 2 bases, and 17 bases separated the two germline ends. Germline V CDR1 and CDR2: LNHDA, SQIVND (reference sequence).

CDR3 sequence (DNA): TGTGCCAGCAGCTTGAGAGGGACAGGGGCGAATACTTATGGCTACACCTTC. This encodes CASSLRGTGANTYGYTF. V and J are TRBV5-6 and TRBJ1-2; 10 bases match TRBD1. The CDR3 covers 17 residues. The V and J ends lost 1 base and 5 bases, in that order; junction bases with no gene match: 11. CDR1 and CDR2 from the germline V gene are SGHDT and YYEEEE.

This chain joins TRBV6-1 and TRBJ2-7, with TRBD2 as a possible D gene (6 bases). Germline assignment: CDR1 MNHNS and CDR2 SASEGT. The CDR3 spans 13 residues. Trimming took off 2 bases at V and 6 bases at J, with 11 bases between the two ends. CDR3 nucleotide sequence: TGTGCCAGCAGTGAACCGGGGGTTGGCGAGCAGTACGTC. Translated: CASSEPGVGEQYV.

The V call is TRBV6-6, the J call TRBJ2-3; D is uncertain. The CDR3 runs 11 residues. Germline loops: CDR1 MNHNY, CDR2 SVGAGI (reference sequence). Trimming left V 8 bases short and J 3 bases short, with 6 bases between. Written as DNA, the CDR3 is TGTGCCAGCCTCCTGACAGATACGCAGTATTTT. It is translated as CASLLTDTQYF.

This chain joins TRBV27 and TRBJ1-2; maybe TRBD1 (5 bases). The CDR3 contains 12 residues. Germline lookup yields CDR1 MNHEY and CDR2 SMNVEV (reference sequence). The V and J ends lost 6 bases and 3 bases respectively, with 8 bases between them. The CDR3 nucleotides read TGTGCCAGCAGGAGAGGGGACTATGGCTACACCTTC. It yields the protein CASRRGDYGYTF.

This chain uses TRBV5-1 with TRBJ2-2, with 12 bases lining up with TRBD1. The CDR3 runs 15 residues. The ends lost 2 bases at V and 7 bases at J; junction bases unmatched: 3. Germline CDR1 reads SGHRS; CDR2 reads YFSETQ. CDR3 amino acids: CASSFGTGGGGELFF. CDR3 DNA: TGCGCCAGCAGCTTCGGGACAGGGGGCGGCGGGGAGCTGTTTTTT.

The chain combines TRBV15 with TRBJ2-5, with D unclear. Trimming cost V 1 base and J 1 base, with 13 bases left between them. The CDR3 covers 16 residues. CDR1 LNHNV and CDR2 YYDKDF come from the germline V gene (reference sequence). In DNA, the CDR3 is TGTGCCACCAGCAGAGTATTTGGGGTCCTCCAAGAGACCCAGTACTTC. Translated, it gives CATSRVFGVLQETQYF.

J is TRBJ1-1 and V is TRBV18, with D possibly matching TRBD1 (5 bases). Germline V gives CDR1 KGHSH, CDR2 LQKENI. The length of the CDR3 is 15 residues. V was clipped by 3 bases and J by 1 base, with 12 bases between them. In nucleotides, the CDR3 is TGTGCCAGCTCACCCGGGCGCCAGGGGAACACTGAAGCTTTCTTT. The encoded protein is CASSPGRQGNTEAFF.

The V call is TRBV19, the J call TRBJ1-2; a weak D match, TRBD1 (5 bases). There are 13 residues in the CDR3. Trimming took 3 bases from V and 8 from J, leaving 13 bases between them. Germline-derived CDR1 and CDR2 are LNHDA and SQIVND (reference sequence). Here the CDR3 reads CASSIEGRRGYTF. In DNA form, the CDR3 reads TGTGCCAGTAGTATTGAGGGGAGGCGAGGCTACACCTTC.

This chain joins TRBV19 and TRBJ1-5; TRBD1 is a possible D gene (6 bases). This CDR3 is built from 15 residues. Looked up from germline, CDR1 is LNHDA and CDR2 is SQIVND (reference sequence). V dropped 2 bases and J dropped 1 base, with 9 bases sitting between them. The CDR3 bases are TGTGCCAGTAGTATACGGGGGGCAAGCAATCAGCCCCAGCATTTT. Encoded protein: CASSIRGASNQPQHF.

The gene calls are TRBV2 and TRBJ1-1, with D perhaps TRBD1 (6 bases). The CDR3 has 14 residues. The germline V gene has CDR1 SNHLY and CDR2 FYNNEI. The ends were cut back, 4 bases at V and 2 bases at J, with 11 bases in the middle. The DNA of the CDR3 is TGTGCCAGCAGTGTCTACAGGGCAAACACTGAAGCTTTCTTT. Translation gives CASSVYRANTEAFF.

This clone was seen once. This sequence joins TRBV6-5 and TRBJ1-1; D gene unclear. CDR1 and CDR2 (germline): MNHEY, SVGAGI. This CDR3 contains 14 residues. With 7 bases removed from V and 7 bases from J, the gap between germline ends came to 19 bases. The CDR3 is CASNPTSLRHEAFF. The DNA for the CDR3 is TGTGCCAGCAACCCCACGTCTCTCCGGCATGAAGCTTTCTTT.

The CDR3 loop reads CASSVGDYNEQFF. The CDR3 DNA reads as TGTGCCAGCAGCGTAGGGGACTACAATGAGCAGTTCTTC. The chain is built from TRBV9 and TRBJ2-1; D call uncertain. Germline lookup yields CDR1 SGDLS and CDR2 YYNGEE. The ends were cut back, 0 bases at V and 3 bases at J, with 4 bases in the middle. This CDR3 region has 13 residues.

The chain is built from TRBV6-5 and TRBJ1-2; weak D call: TRBD1 (6 bases). Trimming stripped 10 bases from V and 4 bases from J, with 13 bases between. The CDR3 spans 12 residues. CDR1 and CDR2 from the germline V gene are MNHEY and SVGAGI. This chain's CDR3 is CATSDSGYGYTF. CDR3 nucleotide sequence: TGTGCCACCTCGGACAGTGGCTATGGCTACACCTTC.

The chain combines TRBV6-1 with TRBJ1-4; 7 bases align to TRBD1. The CDR3 covers 15 residues. CDR1 is MNHNS and CDR2 is SASEGT in the germline V gene. Losses at the gene ends were 6 bases for V and 3 bases for J; bases not matched to a gene: 7. This chain's CDR3 is CASRPDRVANEKLFF. In DNA form, the CDR3 reads TGTGCCAGCAGACCCGACAGGGTGGCTAATGAAAAACTGTTTTTT.

This clone was seen a few times. The genes are TRBV4-2 and TRBJ2-7; TRBD2 matches at 7 bases. The CDR3 loop spans 14 amino acids. With 5 bases clipped from V and 3 bases from J, the junction kept 7 bases outside the gene matches. The germline CDR1 and CDR2 sequences are LGHNA and YNFKEQ. This CDR3 is CASSYGGSLYEQYF. CDR3 sequence (DNA): TGTGCCAGCAGCTACGGGGGGTCCCTCTACGAGCAGTACTTC.

The CDR3 region has the DNA TGTGCCAGCAGCTTGTACTCGACTGGAAACACCATATATTTT. The encoded protein is CASSLYSTGNTIYF. The chain couples TRBV5-4 to TRBJ1-3; D call uncertain. The CDR3 length is 14 residues. Germline CDR1 reads SGHNT; CDR2 reads YYREEE (reference sequence). The germline V and J ends were trimmed by 1 base and 2 bases, with 7 bases remaining between them. Drawing the rest from reference TRBV5-4 and TRBJ1-3, the complete variable domain is ETGVTQSPTHLIKTRGQQVTLRCSSQSGHNTVSWYQQALGQGPQFIFQYYREEENGRGNFPPRFSGLQFPNYSSELNVNALELDDSALYLCASSLYSTGNTIYFGEGSWLTVV.